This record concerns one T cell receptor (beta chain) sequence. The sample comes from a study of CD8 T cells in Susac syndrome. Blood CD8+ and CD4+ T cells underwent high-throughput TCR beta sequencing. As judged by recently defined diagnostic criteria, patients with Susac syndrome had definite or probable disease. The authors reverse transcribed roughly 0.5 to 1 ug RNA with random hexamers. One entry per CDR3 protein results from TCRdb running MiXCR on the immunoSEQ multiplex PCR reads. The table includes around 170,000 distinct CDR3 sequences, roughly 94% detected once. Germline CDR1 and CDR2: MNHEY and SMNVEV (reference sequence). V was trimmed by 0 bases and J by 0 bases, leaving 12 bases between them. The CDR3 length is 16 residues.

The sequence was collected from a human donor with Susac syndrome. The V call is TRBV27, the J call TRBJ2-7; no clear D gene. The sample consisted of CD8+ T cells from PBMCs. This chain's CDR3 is CASSLSRVRSSYEQYF. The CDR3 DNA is TGTGCCAGCAGTTTATCTCGGGTCAGGAGCTCCTACGAGCAGTACTTC.